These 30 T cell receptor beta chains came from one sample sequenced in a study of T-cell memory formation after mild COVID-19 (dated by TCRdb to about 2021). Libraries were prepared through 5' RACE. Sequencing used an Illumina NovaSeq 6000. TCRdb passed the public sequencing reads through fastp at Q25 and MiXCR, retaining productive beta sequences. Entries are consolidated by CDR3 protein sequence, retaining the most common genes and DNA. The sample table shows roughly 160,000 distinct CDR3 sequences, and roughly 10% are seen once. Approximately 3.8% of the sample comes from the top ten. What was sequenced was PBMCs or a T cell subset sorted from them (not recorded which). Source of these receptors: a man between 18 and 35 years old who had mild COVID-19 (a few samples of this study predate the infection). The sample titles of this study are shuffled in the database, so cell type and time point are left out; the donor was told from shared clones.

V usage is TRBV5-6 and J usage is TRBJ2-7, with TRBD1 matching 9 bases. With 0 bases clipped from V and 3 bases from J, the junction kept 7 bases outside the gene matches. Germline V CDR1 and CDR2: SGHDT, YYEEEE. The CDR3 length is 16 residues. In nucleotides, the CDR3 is TGTGCCAGCAGCTTGGGAAGTAGACAGGGGGGCTACGAGCAGTACGTC. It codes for CASSLGSRQGGYEQYV.

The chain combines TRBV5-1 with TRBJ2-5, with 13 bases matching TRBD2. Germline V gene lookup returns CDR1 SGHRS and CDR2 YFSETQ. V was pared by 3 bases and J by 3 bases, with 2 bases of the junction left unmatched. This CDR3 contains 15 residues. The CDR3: CASSWGTSGEETQYF. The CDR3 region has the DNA TGCGCCAGCAGCTGGGGGACTAGCGGGGAAGAGACCCAGTACTTC.

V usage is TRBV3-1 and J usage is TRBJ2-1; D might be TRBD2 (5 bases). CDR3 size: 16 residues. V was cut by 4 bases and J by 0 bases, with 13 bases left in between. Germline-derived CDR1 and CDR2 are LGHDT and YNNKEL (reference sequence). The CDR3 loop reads CASSPWLGSSYNEQFF. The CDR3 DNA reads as TGTGCCAGCAGCCCCTGGTTGGGGAGCTCCTACAATGAGCAGTTCTTC.

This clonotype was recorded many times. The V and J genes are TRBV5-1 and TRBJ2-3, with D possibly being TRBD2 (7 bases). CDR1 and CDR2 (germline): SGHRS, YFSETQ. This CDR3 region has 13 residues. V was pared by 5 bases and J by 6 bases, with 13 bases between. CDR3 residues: CASSAGAGDTQYF. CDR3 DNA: TGCGCCAGCAGTGCGGGGGCCGGGGATACGCAGTATTTT.

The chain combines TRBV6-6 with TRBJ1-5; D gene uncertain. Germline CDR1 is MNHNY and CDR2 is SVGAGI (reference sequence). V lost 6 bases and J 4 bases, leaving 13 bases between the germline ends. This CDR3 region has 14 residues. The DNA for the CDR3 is TGTGCCAGCAGGACGCCTACAGCGAATCAGCCCCAGCATTTT. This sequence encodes CASRTPTANQPQHF.

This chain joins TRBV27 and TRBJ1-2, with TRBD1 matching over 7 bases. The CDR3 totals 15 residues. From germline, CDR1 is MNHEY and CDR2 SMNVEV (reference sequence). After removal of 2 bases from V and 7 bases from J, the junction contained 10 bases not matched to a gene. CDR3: CASSLVGGASGGYTF. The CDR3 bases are TGTGCCAGCAGTTTAGTAGGGGGCGCATCCGGTGGCTACACCTTC.

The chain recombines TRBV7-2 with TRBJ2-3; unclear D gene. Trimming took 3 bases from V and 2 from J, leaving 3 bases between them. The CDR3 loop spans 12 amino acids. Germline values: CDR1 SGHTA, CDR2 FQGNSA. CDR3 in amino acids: CASSFVTDTQYF. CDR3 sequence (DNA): TGTGCCAGCAGCTTTGTCACAGATACGCAGTATTTT. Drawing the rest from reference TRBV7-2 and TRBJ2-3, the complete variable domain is GAGVSQSPSNKVTEKGKDVELRCDPISGHTALYWYRQSLGQGLEFLIYFQGNSAPDKSGLPSDRFSAERTGGSVSTLTIQRTQQEDSAVYLCASSFVTDTQYFGPGTRLTVL.

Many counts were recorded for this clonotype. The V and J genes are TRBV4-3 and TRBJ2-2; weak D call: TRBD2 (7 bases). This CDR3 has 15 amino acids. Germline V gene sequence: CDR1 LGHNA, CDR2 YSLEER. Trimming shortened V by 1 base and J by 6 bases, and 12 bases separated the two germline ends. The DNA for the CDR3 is TGCGCCAGCAGCCAAGTAGGGGGGGGGCCCGGGGAGCTGTTTTTT. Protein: CASSQVGGGPGELFF.

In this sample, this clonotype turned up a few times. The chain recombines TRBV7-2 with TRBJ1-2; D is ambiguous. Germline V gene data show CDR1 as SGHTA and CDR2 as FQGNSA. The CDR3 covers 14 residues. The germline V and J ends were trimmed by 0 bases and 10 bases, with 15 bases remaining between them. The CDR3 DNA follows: TGTGCCAGCAGCTTAGCTGTGAACAGAGAGCTCTACACCTTC. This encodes CASSLAVNRELYTF.

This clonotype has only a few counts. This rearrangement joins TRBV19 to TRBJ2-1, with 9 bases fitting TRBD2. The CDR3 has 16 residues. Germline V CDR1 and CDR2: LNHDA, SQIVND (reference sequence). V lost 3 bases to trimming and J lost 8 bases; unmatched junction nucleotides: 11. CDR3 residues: CASSMMAGGRTDEQFF. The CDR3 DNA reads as TGTGCCAGTAGTATGATGGCGGGGGGGCGTACCGATGAGCAGTTCTTC.

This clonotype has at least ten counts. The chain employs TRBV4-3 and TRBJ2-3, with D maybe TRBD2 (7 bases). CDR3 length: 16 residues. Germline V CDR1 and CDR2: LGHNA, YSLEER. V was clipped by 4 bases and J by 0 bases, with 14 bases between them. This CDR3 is CASSPRAGASTDTQYF. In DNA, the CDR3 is TGCGCCAGCAGCCCCAGGGCGGGGGCTAGCACAGATACGCAGTATTTT.

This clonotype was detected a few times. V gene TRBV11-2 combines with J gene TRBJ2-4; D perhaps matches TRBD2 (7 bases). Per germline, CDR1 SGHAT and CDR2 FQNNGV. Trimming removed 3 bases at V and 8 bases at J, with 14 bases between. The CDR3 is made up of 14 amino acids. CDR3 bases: TGTGCCAGCAGCTTTCCAAGGGGGGGCCACATTCAGTACTTC. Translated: CASSFPRGGHIQYF.

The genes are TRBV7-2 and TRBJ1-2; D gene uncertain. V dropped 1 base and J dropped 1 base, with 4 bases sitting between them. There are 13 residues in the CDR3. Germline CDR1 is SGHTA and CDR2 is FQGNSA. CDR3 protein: CASSLGFNYGYTF. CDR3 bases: TGTGCCAGCAGCTTAGGGTTTAACTATGGCTACACCTTC.

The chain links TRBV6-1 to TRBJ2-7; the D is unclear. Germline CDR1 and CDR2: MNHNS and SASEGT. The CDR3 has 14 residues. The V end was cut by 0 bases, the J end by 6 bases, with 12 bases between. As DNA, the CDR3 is TGTGCCAGCAGTGAAGCGAGTCTGGTAGGCGAGCAGTACGTC. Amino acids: CASSEASLVGEQYV.

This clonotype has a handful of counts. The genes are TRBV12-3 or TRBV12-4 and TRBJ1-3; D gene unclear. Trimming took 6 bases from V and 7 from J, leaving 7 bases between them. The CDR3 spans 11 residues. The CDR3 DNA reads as TGTGCCAGCAGCCAGGCTAACACCATATATTTT. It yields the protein CASSQANTIYF.

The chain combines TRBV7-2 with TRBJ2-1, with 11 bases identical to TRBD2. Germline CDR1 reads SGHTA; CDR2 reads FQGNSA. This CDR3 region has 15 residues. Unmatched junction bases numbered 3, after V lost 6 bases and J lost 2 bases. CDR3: CASSFSGGAYNEQFF. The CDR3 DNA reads TGTGCCAGCAGTTTTAGCGGGGGGGCCTACAATGAGCAGTTCTTC.

Written as DNA, the CDR3 is TGTGCCAGCAGTTACGTGCGGGGCCAAGAGACCCAGTACTTC. Its translation: CASSYVRGQETQYF. The chain uses TRBV6-6 and TRBJ2-5; weak D call: TRBD2 (6 bases). With 2 bases removed from V and 1 base from J, the gap between germline ends came to 8 bases. CDR3 length: 14 amino acids. Germline V CDR1 and CDR2: MNHNY, SVGAGI (reference sequence).

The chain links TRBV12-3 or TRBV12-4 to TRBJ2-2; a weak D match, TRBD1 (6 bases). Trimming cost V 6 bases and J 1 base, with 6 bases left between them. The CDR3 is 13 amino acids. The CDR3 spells CASRQGNTGELFF. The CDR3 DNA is TGTGCCAGCAGACAGGGGAACACCGGGGAGCTGTTTTTT.

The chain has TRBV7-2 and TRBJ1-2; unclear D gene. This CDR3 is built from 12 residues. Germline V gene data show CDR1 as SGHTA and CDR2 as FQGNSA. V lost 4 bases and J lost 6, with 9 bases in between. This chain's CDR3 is CASSSRFDGYTF. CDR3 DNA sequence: TGTGCCAGCAGCTCCCGGTTTGATGGCTACACCTTC.

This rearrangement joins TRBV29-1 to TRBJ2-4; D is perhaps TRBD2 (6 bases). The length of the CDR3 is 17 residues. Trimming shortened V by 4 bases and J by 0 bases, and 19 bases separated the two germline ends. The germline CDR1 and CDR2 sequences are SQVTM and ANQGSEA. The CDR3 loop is CSVVSGTSARAKNIQYF. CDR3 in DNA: TGCAGCGTTGTGTCCGGGACTTCTGCCCGAGCCAAAAACATTCAGTACTTC.

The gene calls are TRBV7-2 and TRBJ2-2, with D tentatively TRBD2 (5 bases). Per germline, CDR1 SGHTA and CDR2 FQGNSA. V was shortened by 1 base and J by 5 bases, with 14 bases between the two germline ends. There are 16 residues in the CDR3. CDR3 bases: TGTGCCAGCAGCTTAGGATTGCTAGCTGGTACCGGGGAGCTGTTTTTT. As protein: CASSLGLLAGTGELFF. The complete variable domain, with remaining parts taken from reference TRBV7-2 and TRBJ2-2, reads GAGVSQSPSNKVTEKGKDVELRCDPISGHTALYWYRQSLGQGLEFLIYFQGNSAPDKSGLPSDRFSAERTGGSVSTLTIQRTQQEDSAVYLCASSLGLLAGTGELFFGEGSRLTVL.

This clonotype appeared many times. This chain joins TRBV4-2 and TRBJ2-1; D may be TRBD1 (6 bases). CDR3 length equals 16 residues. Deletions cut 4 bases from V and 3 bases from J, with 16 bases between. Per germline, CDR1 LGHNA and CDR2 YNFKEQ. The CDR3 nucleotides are TGTGCCAGCAGCCGACCACAGGGAACTAACTACAATGAGCAGTTCTTC. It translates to CASSRPQGTNYNEQFF.

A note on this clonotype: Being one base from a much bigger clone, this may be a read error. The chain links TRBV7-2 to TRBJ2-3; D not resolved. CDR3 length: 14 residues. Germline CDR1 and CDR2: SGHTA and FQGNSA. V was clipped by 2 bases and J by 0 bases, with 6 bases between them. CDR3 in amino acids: CASSLMGSTDTQYF. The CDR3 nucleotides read TGTGCCAGCAGCTTAATGGGCAGCACAGATACGCAGTATTTT.

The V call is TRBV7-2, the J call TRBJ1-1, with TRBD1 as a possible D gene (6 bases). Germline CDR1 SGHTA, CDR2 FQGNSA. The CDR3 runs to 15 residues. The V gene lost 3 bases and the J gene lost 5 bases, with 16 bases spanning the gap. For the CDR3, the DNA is TGTGCCAGCAGCTTCAGCGGGGGCTACGGAACTGAAGCTTTCTTT. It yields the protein CASSFSGGYGTEAFF. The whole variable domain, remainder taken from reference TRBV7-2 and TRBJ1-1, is GAGVSQSPSNKVTEKGKDVELRCDPISGHTALYWYRQSLGQGLEFLIYFQGNSAPDKSGLPSDRFSAERTGGSVSTLTIQRTQQEDSAVYLCASSFSGGYGTEAFFGQGTRLTVV.

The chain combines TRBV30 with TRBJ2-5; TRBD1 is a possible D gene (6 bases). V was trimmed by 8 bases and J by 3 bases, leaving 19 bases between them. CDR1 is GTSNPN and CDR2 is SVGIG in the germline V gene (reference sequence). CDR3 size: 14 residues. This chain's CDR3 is CAGEPPSGEETQYF. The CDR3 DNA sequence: TGTGCCGGGGAACCGCCATCAGGGGAAGAGACCCAGTACTTC.

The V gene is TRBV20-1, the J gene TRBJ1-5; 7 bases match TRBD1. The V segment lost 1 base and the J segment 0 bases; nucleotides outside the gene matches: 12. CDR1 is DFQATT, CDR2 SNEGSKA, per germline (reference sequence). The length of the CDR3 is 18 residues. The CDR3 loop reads CSARGPGQSLYSNQPQHF. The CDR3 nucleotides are TGCAGTGCTAGAGGTCCGGGACAGAGTCTATATAGCAATCAGCCCCAGCATTTT.

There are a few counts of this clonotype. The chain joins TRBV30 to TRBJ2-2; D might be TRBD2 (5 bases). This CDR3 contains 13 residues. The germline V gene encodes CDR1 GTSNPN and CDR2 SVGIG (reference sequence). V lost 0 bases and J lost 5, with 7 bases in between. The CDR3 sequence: CAWSVSGTGELFF. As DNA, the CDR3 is TGTGCCTGGAGTGTGTCGGGGACCGGGGAGCTGTTTTTT. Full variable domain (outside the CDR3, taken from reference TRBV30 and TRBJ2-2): SQTIHQWPATLVQPVGSPLSLECTVEGTSNPNLYWYRQAAGRGLQLLFYSVGIGQISSEVPQNLSASRPQDRQFILSSKKLLLSDSGFYLCAWSVSGTGELFFGEGSRLTVL.

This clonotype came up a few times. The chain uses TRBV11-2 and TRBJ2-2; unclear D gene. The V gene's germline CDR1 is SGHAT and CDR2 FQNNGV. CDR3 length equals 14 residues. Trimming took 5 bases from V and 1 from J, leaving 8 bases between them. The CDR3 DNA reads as TGTGCCAGCAGCCGGACGGAGAACACCGGGGAGCTGTTTTTT. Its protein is CASSRTENTGELFF.

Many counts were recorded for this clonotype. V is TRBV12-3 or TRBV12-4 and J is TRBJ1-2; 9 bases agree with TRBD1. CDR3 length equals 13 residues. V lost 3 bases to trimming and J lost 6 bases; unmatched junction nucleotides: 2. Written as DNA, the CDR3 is TGTGCCAGCAGTTTGACAGGGGGACATGGCTACACCTTC. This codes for CASSLTGGHGYTF.

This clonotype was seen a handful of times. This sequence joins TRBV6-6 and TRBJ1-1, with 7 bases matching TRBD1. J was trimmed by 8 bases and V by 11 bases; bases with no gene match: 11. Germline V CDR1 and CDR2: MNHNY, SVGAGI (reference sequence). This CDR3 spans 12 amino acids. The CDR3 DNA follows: TGTGCCGGGGGTTATGGGACAGAAGAAGCTTTCTTT. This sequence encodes CAGGYGTEEAFF.